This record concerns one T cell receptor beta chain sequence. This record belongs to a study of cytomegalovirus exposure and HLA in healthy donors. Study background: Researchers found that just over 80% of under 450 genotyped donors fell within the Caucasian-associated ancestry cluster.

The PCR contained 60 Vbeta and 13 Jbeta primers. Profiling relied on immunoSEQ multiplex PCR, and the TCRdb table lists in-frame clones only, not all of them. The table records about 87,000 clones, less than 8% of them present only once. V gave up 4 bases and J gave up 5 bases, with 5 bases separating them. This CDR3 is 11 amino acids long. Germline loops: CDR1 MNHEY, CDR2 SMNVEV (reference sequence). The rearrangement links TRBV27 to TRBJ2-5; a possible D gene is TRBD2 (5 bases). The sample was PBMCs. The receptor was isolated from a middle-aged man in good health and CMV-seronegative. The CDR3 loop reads CASSSGETQYF. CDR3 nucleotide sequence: TGTGCCAGCAGTTCGGGGGAGACCCAGTACTTC.